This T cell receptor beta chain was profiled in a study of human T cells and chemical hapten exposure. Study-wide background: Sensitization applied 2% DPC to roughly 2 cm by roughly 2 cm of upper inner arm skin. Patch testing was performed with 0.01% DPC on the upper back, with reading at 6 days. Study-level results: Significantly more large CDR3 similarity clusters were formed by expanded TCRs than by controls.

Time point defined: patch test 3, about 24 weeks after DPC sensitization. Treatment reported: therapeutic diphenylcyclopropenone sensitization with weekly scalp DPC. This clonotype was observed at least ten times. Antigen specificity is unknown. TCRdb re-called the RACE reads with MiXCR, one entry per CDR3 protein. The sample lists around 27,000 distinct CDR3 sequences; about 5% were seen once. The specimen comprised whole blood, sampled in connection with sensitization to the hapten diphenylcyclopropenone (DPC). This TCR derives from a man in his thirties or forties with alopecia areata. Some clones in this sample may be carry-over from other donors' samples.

The CDR3 spells CASSWTSGGQETQYF. The DNA for the CDR3 is TGCGCCAGCAGCTGGACTAGCGGGGGTCAAGAGACCCAGTACTTC. The chain is built from TRBV5-1 and TRBJ2-5; 13 bases are shared with TRBD2. The CDR3 has 15 residues. V dropped 3 bases and J dropped 2; count of bases not matched to a gene: 1. Germline CDR1 SGHRS, CDR2 YFSETQ.